The clone carrying this T cell receptor (beta chain) was observed a single time. This record comes from a study of cytomegalovirus exposure and HLA in healthy donors. Assay used: immunoSEQ multiplex PCR; TCRdb lists only in-frame clones, some missing. The sample has more than 150,000 clones, roughly 80% seen once. CDR1 is SGHVS, CDR2 FQNEAQ, per germline. Trimming at V came to 5 bases and at J to 5 bases, leaving 9 bases not matched to a gene. The CDR3 sequence is 15 residues long. Specimen: PBMCs. The gene calls are TRBV7-8 and TRBJ2-1; 7 positions agree with TRBD2. The sequence derives from a woman aged 18-29 years in good health and CMV-seropositive. The CDR3 loop reads CASSIGLGYNNEQFF. The CDR3 DNA is TGTGCCAGCAGCATAGGACTAGGGTATAACAATGAGCAGTTCTTC. The full variable domain, in which reference TRBV7-8 and TRBJ2-1 provide the parts outside the CDR3, is GAGVSQSPRYKVAKRGQDVALRCDPISGHVSLFWYQQALGQGPEFLTYFQNEAQLDKSGLPSDRFFAERPEGSVSTLKIQRTQQEDSAVYLCASSIGLGYNNEQFFGPGTRLTVL.